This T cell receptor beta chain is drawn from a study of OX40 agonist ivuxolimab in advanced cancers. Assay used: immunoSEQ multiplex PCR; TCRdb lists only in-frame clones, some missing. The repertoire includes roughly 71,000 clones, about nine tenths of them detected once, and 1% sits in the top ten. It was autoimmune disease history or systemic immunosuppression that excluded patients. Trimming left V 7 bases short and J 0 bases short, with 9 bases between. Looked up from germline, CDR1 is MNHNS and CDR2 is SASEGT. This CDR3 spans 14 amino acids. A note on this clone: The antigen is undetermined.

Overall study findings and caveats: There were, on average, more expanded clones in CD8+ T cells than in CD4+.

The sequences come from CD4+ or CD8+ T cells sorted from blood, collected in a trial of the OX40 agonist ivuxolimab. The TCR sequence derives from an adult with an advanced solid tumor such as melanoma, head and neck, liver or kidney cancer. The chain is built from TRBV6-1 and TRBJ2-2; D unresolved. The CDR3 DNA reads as TGTGCCAGCAACGGCAACTCGAACACCGGGGAGCTGTTTTTT. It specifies CASNGNSNTGELFF.